These 32 T cell receptor beta chains were sequenced from one sample in a study of Ad26.COV2.S vaccination and SARS-CoV-2 variants. Produced via immunoSEQ multiplex PCR; TCRdb's table is partial and in-frame only. The data hold 350,000 to 500,000 clones, with 75% to 95% observed a single time. The sample's treatment: roughly 19 received Ad26.COV2.S at low or high dose, single or two shots; about 5 received placebo; per-sample allocation not given. Day 63 following the first vaccine or placebo injection was when the samples were taken. This specimen consisted of peripheral blood, obtained in a trial of Ad26.COV2.S vaccine versus placebo. All receptors come from a person between 18 and 65 years old who received the Ad26.COV2.S COVID-19 vaccine or a placebo.

The rearrangement joins TRBV12-5 to TRBJ2-5; TRBD1 matches at 7 bases. The V segment lost 5 bases and the J segment 1 base; nucleotides outside the gene matches: 4. The germline V gene encodes CDR1 LGHNT and CDR2 FRNRAP. The CDR3 has 14 amino acids. The CDR3 nucleotides read TGTGCTAGTGGTCCAGGACAGGTCCAAGAGACCCAGTACTTC. Translation: CASGPGQVQETQYF.

The chain carries TRBV5-1 and TRBJ2-1; D might be TRBD1 or TRBD2, each matching 6 bases. Between the trimmed V and J ends, which lost 4 bases and 3 bases, there was a span of 14 bases. The CDR3 sequence is 15 residues long. Per germline, CDR1 SGHRS and CDR2 YFSETQ. The CDR3 reads CASSATGADYNEQFF. The CDR3 DNA follows: TGCGCCAGCAGCGCAACGGGGGCTGACTACAATGAGCAGTTCTTC.

The chain joins TRBV18 to TRBJ1-1; 7 positions agree with TRBD1. The germline V gene has CDR1 KGHSH and CDR2 LQKENI. The CDR3 is made up of 14 amino acids. The J segment lost 1 base and the V segment lost 4 bases, leaving 3 bases of the junction unmatched. CDR3 region: CASSQGQSNTEAFF. CDR3 DNA: TGTGCCAGCTCACAGGGACAGTCGAACACTGAAGCTTTCTTT.

The V and J genes are TRBV11-2 and TRBJ2-7, with 8 bases fitting TRBD1. Unmatched junction bases numbered 7, after V lost 3 bases and J lost 3 bases. The CDR3 consists of 15 residues. Germline loops: CDR1 SGHAT, CDR2 FQNNGV. This chain's CDR3 is CASSFGTGRYYEQYF. The CDR3 DNA is TGTGCCAGCAGCTTCGGGACAGGTCGGTACTACGAGCAGTACTTC.

The table lists this clone with a count of one. The chain uses TRBV7-9 and TRBJ2-3, with D unclear. The CDR3 is 18 amino acids. The ends were cut back, 5 bases at V and 0 bases at J, with 21 bases in the middle. In germline, CDR1 is SEHNR, CDR2 FQNEAQ (reference sequence). CDR3 in DNA: TGTGCCAGCAGCCCAAGGACCTCTGGTCCCCGTAGCACAGATACGCAGTATTTT. Residues: CASSPRTSGPRSTDTQYF.

This clone has just one count. The V and J genes are TRBV6-5 and TRBJ2-1, with TRBD2 matching over 8 bases. In germline, CDR1 is MNHEY, CDR2 SVGAGI. The CDR3 is made up of 15 amino acids. With V trimmed by 6 bases and J by 8 bases, 12 bases remained unmatched. The CDR3 loop reads CASSPGLVGLDEQFF. The CDR3 DNA reads TGTGCCAGCAGCCCGGGACTAGTTGGGTTGGATGAGCAGTTCTTC.

The chain joins TRBV7-2 to TRBJ2-1; TRBD2 aligns across 7 bases. V was pared by 1 base and J by 8 bases, with 8 bases of the junction left unmatched. This CDR3 has 15 amino acids. CDR1 and CDR2 from the germline V gene are SGHTA and FQGNSA. The CDR3 sequence is CASSLDSGGWDEQFF. CDR3 in DNA: TGTGCCAGCAGCTTAGATTCGGGAGGTTGGGATGAGCAGTTCTTC.

Note on this clone: The junction and the germline gene differ at one end; a read error may be behind it. The V gene is TRBV3-1 (or the pseudogene TRBV3-2), the J gene TRBJ1-3; D is unclear. This CDR3 region has 13 residues. The V gene's germline CDR1 is LGHDT and CDR2 YNNKEL (reference sequence). The CDR3 is CASTQFSGNTIYF. Written as DNA, the CDR3 is TGTGCCAGCACCCAATTCTCTGGAAACACCATATATTTT.

V and J are TRBV7-6 and TRBJ2-7; 10 nucleotides line up with TRBD1. The V gene's germline CDR1 is SGHVS and CDR2 FNYEAQ. The ends lost 1 base at V and 6 bases at J; junction bases unmatched: 6. CDR3 length: 15 residues. The CDR3 region is CASSLVGQGGPEQYF. The CDR3 DNA reads TGTGCCAGCAGCTTAGTCGGACAGGGGGGTCCCGAGCAGTACTTC.

The rearrangement joins TRBV5-8 to TRBJ1-5; 7 bases are shared with TRBD1. The germline CDR1 and CDR2 sequences are SGHTS and YDEGEE. This CDR3 contains 14 residues. The junction had 5 bases not matched to a gene; V was cut back by 2 bases and J by 6 bases. The CDR3, as DNA: TGTGCCAGCAGCTTACAGACAGGGAGTCAGCCCCAGCATTTT. As protein: CASSLQTGSQPQHF.

This clone was found a few times. J is TRBJ2-3 and V is TRBV7-8, with D possibly being TRBD2 (6 bases). The CDR3 runs 16 residues. Deletions cut 1 base from V and 1 base from J, with 12 bases between. The germline V gene encodes CDR1 SGHVS and CDR2 FQNEAQ. CDR3 loop: CASSLESGRRTDTQYF. The CDR3 DNA sequence: TGTGCCAGCAGCTTAGAGAGCGGGCGACGCACAGATACGCAGTATTTT.

V is TRBV3-1 (or the pseudogene TRBV3-2) and J is TRBJ2-3; unclear D gene. Deletions cut 0 bases from V and 4 bases from J, with 8 bases between. Germline loops: CDR1 LGHDT, CDR2 YNNKEL (reference sequence). The CDR3 has 14 amino acids. In nucleotides, the CDR3 is TGTGCCAGCAGCCAAGATTTTATAGCAGATACGCAGTATTTT. Translating it yields CASSQDFIADTQYF.

This rearrangement joins TRBV7-2 to TRBJ2-2; the D is unclear. Per the germline V gene, CDR1 is SGHTA and CDR2 is FQGNSA. Trimming took off 1 base at V and 2 bases at J, with 8 bases between the two ends. The CDR3 length is 15 residues. The CDR3 spells CASSLGLVNTGELFF. CDR3 nucleotide sequence: TGTGCCAGCAGCTTAGGGCTTGTTAACACCGGGGAGCTGTTTTTT.

The chain carries TRBV4-1 and TRBJ2-7; D perhaps matches TRBD1 (6 bases). Trimming cost V 2 bases and J 1 base, with 12 bases left between them. The germline V gene encodes CDR1 MGHRA and CDR2 YSYEKL. The CDR3 sequence is 15 residues long. The CDR3 sequence: CASSQFDRSSYEQYF. CDR3 coding DNA: TGCGCCAGCAGCCAATTCGACAGGTCGTCCTACGAGCAGTACTTC.

The chain employs TRBV7-2 and TRBJ2-5, with TRBD2 identical over 9 bases. This CDR3 is built from 15 residues. J was trimmed by 5 bases and V by 3 bases; bases with no gene match: 7. Germline CDR1 reads SGHTA; CDR2 reads FQGNSA. CDR3 protein: CASSFRSGSGETQYF. CDR3 DNA: TGTGCCAGCAGCTTTCGTAGCGGGAGCGGGGAGACCCAGTACTTC.

The chain links TRBV4-3 to TRBJ2-1; 8 bases line up with TRBD1. The germline CDR1 and CDR2 sequences are LGHNA and YSLEER. This CDR3 comprises 14 residues. J gave up 8 bases and V 0 bases, and 3 bases lay outside the gene matches. Written as DNA, the CDR3 is TGCGCCAGCAGCCAAGACAGGGGGCGGGATGAGCAGTTCTTC. Encoded protein: CASSQDRGRDEQFF.

V gene TRBV19 combines with J gene TRBJ1-1; 12 bases agree with TRBD1. The CDR3 length is 16 residues. The trim removed 2 bases at V and 10 bases at J, leaving 11 bases unmatched. CDR1 is LNHDA and CDR2 is SQIVND in the germline V gene (reference sequence). The CDR3 spells CASSIRAPGQGAGAFF. The CDR3 region has the DNA TGTGCCAGTAGTATAAGGGCGCCGGGACAGGGGGCTGGAGCTTTCTTT.

The genes are TRBV10-3 and TRBJ2-1; TRBD2 is a possible D gene (6 bases). Germline V gives CDR1 ENHRY, CDR2 SYGVKD. Trimming stripped 6 bases from V and 7 bases from J, with 16 bases between. This CDR3 contains 14 residues. The CDR3 spells CAIRRDRSGNEQFF. CDR3 DNA: TGTGCCATCAGGCGGGATAGGTCGGGGAATGAGCAGTTCTTC.

V and J are TRBV6-6 and TRBJ2-7; TRBD2 matches 7 bases. The CDR3 contains 15 residues. J lost 3 bases, V lost 6 bases, and 11 bases had no gene match. Germline-derived CDR1 and CDR2 are MNHNY and SVGAGI (reference sequence). CDR3 region: CASSSSGWTGYEQYF. In DNA form, the CDR3 reads TGTGCCAGCAGCTCTAGCGGATGGACGGGCTACGAGCAGTACTTC.

This clone was observed a single time. The V call is TRBV27, the J call TRBJ2-2; either TRBD1 or TRBD2 may fit D (5 bases each). The ends were cut back, 2 bases at V and 1 base at J, with 11 bases in the middle. The CDR3 covers 16 residues. Germline V gene data show CDR1 as MNHEY and CDR2 as SMNVEV (reference sequence). CDR3 residues: CASSLAGAMNTGELFF. The CDR3 coding sequence is TGTGCCAGCAGTTTAGCCGGGGCCATGAACACCGGGGAGCTGTTTTTT.

The V gene is TRBV13, the J gene TRBJ2-7, with no clear D. This CDR3 region has 13 residues. Per the germline V gene, CDR1 is PRHDT and CDR2 is FYEKMQ (reference sequence). V gave up 5 bases and J gave up 3 bases, with 11 bases separating them. This chain's CDR3 is CASSVMGDYEQYF. The CDR3 region has the DNA TGTGCCAGCAGCGTCATGGGCGACTACGAGCAGTACTTC.

This sequence joins TRBV5-5 and TRBJ2-3; D assignment may be TRBD1 or TRBD2 (5 bases each). The CDR3 has 16 amino acids. Germline CDR1 and CDR2: SGHKS and YYEKEE (reference sequence). The germline V and J ends were trimmed by 1 base and 1 base, with 13 bases remaining between them. The CDR3 spells CASSLRAGSGTDTQYF. The CDR3 DNA is TGTGCCAGCAGCTTGAGGGCAGGGAGTGGCACAGATACGCAGTATTTT.

The rearrangement uses TRBV4-3 and TRBJ2-7, with D perhaps being TRBD1 or TRBD2 (5 bases each). V was trimmed by 0 bases and J by 3 bases, leaving 15 bases between them. The CDR3 has 16 residues. Germline CDR1 and CDR2: LGHNA and YSLEER. In nucleotides, the CDR3 is TGCGCCAGCAGCCAAGAGTCTGGGACGCTTTTCTACGAGCAGTACTTC. Translation: CASSQESGTLFYEQYF.

The chain joins TRBV24-1 to TRBJ2-1; TRBD2 matches 8 bases. The CDR3 covers 14 residues. V shed 5 bases and J 6 bases; nucleotides not matched to a gene: 5. CDR1 and CDR2 (germline): KGHDR, SFDVKD. The CDR3 DNA follows: TGTGCCACCAGTGCGGGAGGGCCGGCCAATGAGCAGTTCTTC. Its translation is CATSAGGPANEQFF.

This clone was counted once. V gene TRBV19 combines with J gene TRBJ1-5, with D perhaps TRBD1 (5 bases). CDR3 length: 17 amino acids. Germline V gene sequence: CDR1 LNHDA, CDR2 SQIVND (reference sequence). V lost 3 bases to trimming and J lost 6 bases, with 21 bases between them. CDR3 in DNA: TGTGCCAGTAGTATCCAGGGTTGGGGAATAGCAGGTCAGCCCCAGCATTTT. This gives the protein CASSIQGWGIAGQPQHF.

This clone was picked up a small number of times. The chain combines TRBV30 with TRBJ1-5; D remains ambiguous. Germline V gene sequence: CDR1 GTSNPN, CDR2 SVGIG (reference sequence). Trimming removed 2 bases at V and 9 bases at J, with 17 bases between. The length of the CDR3 is 14 residues. The CDR3 region has the DNA TGTGCCTGGAGTCCCCCCACAGCCAGCGGGCCCCAGCATTTT. Translation gives CAWSPPTASGPQHF.

V and J are TRBV7-9 and TRBJ2-3; D is ambiguous. Trimming cost V 1 base and J 6 bases, with 8 bases left between them. The V gene's germline CDR1 is SEHNR and CDR2 FQNEAQ (reference sequence). The CDR3 totals 13 residues. The CDR3 region is CASSLDPSDTQYF. The CDR3 DNA reads TGTGCCAGCAGCTTAGACCCCTCGGATACGCAGTATTTT.

This chain connects TRBV11-2 to TRBJ2-2; D not certain. This CDR3 contains 14 residues. Per the germline V gene, CDR1 is SGHAT and CDR2 is FQNNGV. The V and J ends lost 6 bases and 4 bases respectively, with 12 bases between them. The CDR3 protein is CASSHPPGTGELFF. CDR3 DNA sequence: TGTGCCAGCAGTCACCCGCCGGGCACCGGGGAGCTGTTTTTT.

V usage is TRBV2 and J usage is TRBJ1-5; 10 bases are a match to TRBD1. The CDR3 extends over 16 amino acids. After removal of 6 bases from V and 5 bases from J, the junction contained 10 bases not matched to a gene. Germline CDR1 SNHLY, CDR2 FYNNEI. This CDR3 is CASSPPVTGGDQPQHF. The CDR3 DNA follows: TGTGCCAGCAGCCCCCCGGTGACAGGGGGCGATCAGCCCCAGCATTTT.

The chain carries TRBV9 and TRBJ2-3; D may match TRBD1 or TRBD2 (5 bases each). V lost 4 bases and J 3 bases, leaving 15 bases between the germline ends. CDR3 length: 15 residues. Germline CDR1 and CDR2: SGDLS and YYNGEE. The DNA for the CDR3 is TGTGCCAGCAGCCCAAGAGGGGTTAGTACAGATACGCAGTATTTT. This sequence encodes CASSPRGVSTDTQYF.

J is TRBJ1-5 and V is TRBV30, with 8 bases that match TRBD1. The CDR3 loop spans 13 amino acids. Per the germline V gene, CDR1 is GTSNPN and CDR2 is SVGIG (reference sequence). Unmatched junction bases numbered 7, after V lost 6 bases and J lost 6 bases. The CDR3 DNA reads as TGTGCCTGTAAGTGGACAGGGAGTCAGCCCCAGCATTTT. This codes for CACKWTGSQPQHF.

The rearrangement links TRBV5-4 to TRBJ2-2; TRBD1 aligns across 9 bases. Germline CDR1 reads SGHNT; CDR2 reads YYREEE (reference sequence). CDR3 length equals 14 residues. V was pared by 5 bases and J by 6 bases, with 5 bases of the junction left unmatched. Here the CDR3 reads CASRSGTGPGELFF. CDR3 bases: TGTGCCAGCAGGTCCGGGACAGGGCCCGGGGAGCTGTTTTTT.